What follows are 26 T cell receptor beta chains derived from one specimen sequenced in a study of identical twins (dated by TCRdb to the mid-2010s). Receptor amplification or capture employed 5' RACE. Sequenced using an Illumina HiSeq 2000. The public reads were reprocessed in TCRdb via fastp at Q25 and MiXCR, keeping in-frame beta chains. CDR3 protein sequences are deduplicated, and each keeps its most common genes and DNA. The table for this sample lists 210,000 or so distinct CDR3 sequences; around 8.1% of them were counted only once. Jointly, the top ten make up less than 2% of the sample. The sample also formed part of further work on yellow fever vaccine responses in identical twins.

The sequencing input was memory (CD45RO+) T cells sorted from blood. Taken with the paper, the label for cell subset or site translates to: CD45RO+ enriched T cells. The receptor source for this set is a woman between 18 and 29 years old in good health.

V usage is TRBV27 and J usage is TRBJ1-2; the match to TRBD1 covers 8 bases. This CDR3 is built from 17 residues. Per the germline V gene, CDR1 is MNHEY and CDR2 is SMNVEV (reference sequence). V lost 6 bases and J lost 1; bases outside the gene matches: 13. Here the CDR3 DNA reads TGTGCCAGCAGGCAGCAGGGGGCAGCCCAGATTAACTATGGCTACACCTTC. Translated, it gives CASRQQGAAQINYGYTF.

This clonotype was counted between two and nine times. The chain links TRBV3-1 to TRBJ2-4, with D possibly matching TRBD1 (7 bases). CDR1 and CDR2 from the germline V gene are LGHDT and YNNKEL (reference sequence). The CDR3 loop spans 13 amino acids. The V end lost 4 bases, the J end lost 8 bases, and 12 bases lay between the germline ends. In DNA, the CDR3 is TGTGCCAGCAGCCCCCAGGGGGGTGACATTCAGTACTTC. Translated: CASSPQGGDIQYF.

This clonotype was counted ten times or more. The J gene is TRBJ2-3, the V gene TRBV7-2; the D is unclear. Germline assignment: CDR1 SGHTA and CDR2 FQGNSA. Trimming stripped 0 bases from V and 6 bases from J, with 7 bases between. The CDR3 loop spans 13 amino acids. The CDR3 DNA reads as TGTGCCAGCAGCTTAGCGGGATGGGATACGCAGTATTTT. Residues: CASSLAGWDTQYF.

This clonotype was observed many times. As DNA, the CDR3 is TGTGCCAGCAGCCCCCCCGGCGTCGATACGCAGTATTTT. Its protein product is CASSPPGVDTQYF. The rearrangement uses TRBV6-1 and TRBJ2-3; D unresolved. The V gene's germline CDR1 is MNHNS and CDR2 SASEGT. The germline V and J ends were trimmed by 6 bases and 6 bases, with 13 bases remaining between them. The CDR3 consists of 13 residues.

Comment on this clonotype: A junction boundary mismatches the germline segment, possibly from a read error. The chain links TRBV7-7 to TRBJ2-5; 9 bases match TRBD2. The CDR3 covers 16 residues. Germline V gene data show CDR1 as SSHAT and CDR2 as FNYEAQ (reference sequence). The CDR3 loop is CASSLGAGGPIETQYF. The CDR3 DNA follows: TGTGCTAGCAGCTTAGGGGCGGGGGGGCCGATAGAGACCCAGTACTTC.

The V call is TRBV7-9, the J call TRBJ1-4, with 7 bases identical to TRBD1. Germline V CDR1 and CDR2: SEHNR, FQNEAQ (reference sequence). The CDR3 loop spans 14 amino acids. V dropped 0 bases and J dropped 8; count of bases not matched to a gene: 3. The CDR3 bases are TGTGCCAGCAGCTTAGCAGGGGGCAACGAAAAACTGTTTTTT. It codes for CASSLAGGNEKLFF.

A few counts support this clonotype. This chain uses TRBV11-2 with TRBJ2-2; perhaps TRBD2 as D (6 bases). V dropped 7 bases and J dropped 7 bases, with 19 bases sitting between them. The CDR3 loop spans 15 amino acids. Germline V gene lookup returns CDR1 SGHAT and CDR2 FQNNGV. The CDR3 spells CASTPRAGYVGELFF. CDR3 DNA: TGTGCCAGCACCCCACGGGCGGGATATGTCGGGGAGCTGTTTTTT.

This clonotype was found many times. The genes are TRBV6-5 and TRBJ2-2; TRBD1 or TRBD2 may be the D gene (5 bases each). Trimming took off 4 bases at V and 3 bases at J, with 9 bases between the two ends. CDR1 is MNHEY, CDR2 SVGAGI, per germline. CDR3 length equals 14 residues. The CDR3 loop reads CASSLRGDTGELFF. In DNA, the CDR3 is TGTGCCAGCAGTTTGCGAGGGGACACCGGGGAGCTGTTTTTT.

There are many counts of this clonotype. This rearrangement joins TRBV5-1 to TRBJ2-1; D call uncertain. Germline CDR1 is SGHRS and CDR2 is YFSETQ. The CDR3 sequence is 12 residues long. V lost 6 bases to trimming and J lost 6 bases, with 10 bases between them. The CDR3 DNA reads as TGCGCCAGCAAAAGCCCCATCAATGAGCAGTTCTTC. Translating it yields CASKSPINEQFF.

This clonotype has a handful of counts. The chain carries TRBV7-2 and TRBJ2-7; TRBD2 agrees at 12 bases. The V gene's germline CDR1 is SGHTA and CDR2 FQGNSA. The ends lost 5 bases at V and 7 bases at J; junction bases unmatched: 9. There are 15 residues in the CDR3. The CDR3 here is CASSVPSGRAHEQYF. CDR3 DNA: TGTGCCAGCAGCGTCCCTAGCGGGAGGGCCCATGAGCAGTACTTC.

This clonotype was counted ten times or more. The chain has TRBV7-2 and TRBJ2-2; D is uncertain. Germline V gene data show CDR1 as SGHTA and CDR2 as FQGNSA. The CDR3 loop spans 15 amino acids. V lost 0 bases and J 7 bases, leaving 12 bases between the germline ends. Written as DNA, the CDR3 is TGTGCCAGCAGCTTAGCGCTATTGGGCCACGGGGAGCTGTTTTTT. Protein product: CASSLALLGHGELFF.

In this sample, this clonotype turned up a few times. This CDR3 reads CAISEGAAVTDTQYF. The CDR3 DNA reads TGTGCCATCAGTGAAGGAGCGGCGGTGACAGATACGCAGTATTTT. The chain joins TRBV10-3 to TRBJ2-3; a possible D gene is TRBD2 (5 bases). The CDR3 contains 15 residues. Per germline, CDR1 ENHRY and CDR2 SYGVKD. V lost 3 bases to trimming and J lost 3 bases, with 13 bases between them.

Concerning this clonotype: This may arise from a read error, as a much more abundant clone is one base away. This chain joins TRBV7-9 and TRBJ2-3; tentative D call: TRBD2 (5 bases). The V gene's germline CDR1 is SEHNR and CDR2 FQNEAQ (reference sequence). The CDR3 sequence is 15 residues long. The CDR3 bases are TGTGCCAGCAGCTTAGGGACTGAACTCACAGATATGCAGTATTTT. Its protein is CASSLGTELTDMQYF.

There are a few counts of this clonotype. J is TRBJ2-2 and V is TRBV19; no definite D call. Germline V gives CDR1 LNHDA, CDR2 SQIVND (reference sequence). V was cut by 5 bases and J by 6 bases, with 13 bases left in between. This CDR3 has 14 amino acids. CDR3 protein: CASSFTHQSGELFF. The CDR3 nucleotides read TGTGCCAGTAGTTTCACCCATCAGTCCGGGGAGCTGTTTTTT.

This clonotype was seen only a few times. The chain carries TRBV5-6 and TRBJ1-1; no firm D call. The germline CDR1 and CDR2 sequences are SGHDT and YYEEEE. V was cut by 0 bases and J by 1 base, with 10 bases left in between. The CDR3 consists of 15 residues. CDR3 residues: CASSLDSGRNTEAFF. CDR3 nucleotides: TGTGCCAGCAGCTTGGATTCTGGGAGGAACACTGAAGCTTTCTTT.

This clonotype occurred a few times. The chain has TRBV11-2 and TRBJ2-7, with D possibly being TRBD1 (5 bases). CDR1 is SGHAT, CDR2 FQNNGV, per germline. V gave up 3 bases and J gave up 2 bases, with 23 bases separating them. The CDR3 loop spans 18 amino acids. The chain's CDR3 is CASSLPRVQARRTYEQYF. The CDR3 bases are TGTGCCAGCAGCTTGCCAAGGGTACAGGCCCGACGGACCTACGAGCAGTACTTC.

This clonotype was counted many times. CDR3 region: CASSQKLAGGTTDTQYF. CDR3 nucleotide sequence: TGTGCCAGCAGCCAAAAGTTAGCGGGGGGAACAACAGATACGCAGTATTTT. This sequence joins TRBV3-1 and TRBJ2-3; TRBD2 aligns across 10 bases. Germline-derived CDR1 and CDR2 are LGHDT and YNNKEL (reference sequence). The CDR3 spans 17 residues. V was pared by 2 bases and J by 3 bases, with 8 bases of the junction left unmatched.

This clonotype was counted between two and nine times. V usage is TRBV6-2 or TRBV6-3 and J usage is TRBJ2-1; TRBD2 agrees at 14 bases. Germline lookup yields CDR1 MNHEY and CDR2 SVGEGT. The CDR3 sequence is 16 residues long. V was clipped by 7 bases and J by 1 base; unmatched bases: 3. The CDR3 bases are TGTGCCAGCATTGGGACTAGCGGGGGTTCCTACAATGAGCAGTTCTTC. This codes for CASIGTSGGSYNEQFF.

This clonotype was recorded many times. This sequence joins TRBV20-1 and TRBJ1-2; perhaps TRBD1 as D (5 bases). V gave up 3 bases and J gave up 2 bases, with 16 bases separating them. The CDR3 totals 15 residues. Germline V gene data show CDR1 as DFQATT and CDR2 as SNEGSKA (reference sequence). In DNA, the CDR3 is TGCAGTGCTAGGCGCCGGGACCGACTAAACTATGGCTACACCTTC. Translated: CSARRRDRLNYGYTF.

The chain uses TRBV6-5 and TRBJ1-2; the match to TRBD1 covers 7 bases. After removal of 5 bases from V and 2 bases from J, the junction contained 11 bases not matched to a gene. CDR1 MNHEY and CDR2 SVGAGI come from the germline V gene. The CDR3 contains 16 residues. The CDR3 nucleotides read TGTGCCAGCAGTAACGGGGAGGGGGCGGGAAACTATGGCTACACCTTC. Translated: CASSNGEGAGNYGYTF.

V and J are TRBV6-1 and TRBJ2-4, with TRBD1 matching 12 bases. The CDR3 spans 18 residues. Losses at the gene ends were 6 bases for V and 1 base for J; bases not matched to a gene: 10. Germline V gives CDR1 MNHNS, CDR2 SASEGT. CDR3 bases: TGTGCCAGCAGACCGGGACAGGGGGCAGGGGGGGCCAAAAACATTCAGTACTTC. The encoded protein is CASRPGQGAGGAKNIQYF.

The chain uses TRBV11-1 and TRBJ2-6, with 10 bases that match TRBD1. The J segment lost 0 bases and the V segment lost 0 bases, leaving 5 bases of the junction unmatched. This CDR3 spans 19 amino acids. CDR1 and CDR2 from the germline V gene are SGHAT and FQDESV (reference sequence). The CDR3 nucleotides are TGTGCCAGCAGCTTAGCCGGGACAGGGGCTAGCTCTGGGGCCAACGTCCTGACTTTC. Amino acids: CASSLAGTGASSGANVLTF.

At least ten counts were recorded for this clonotype. The gene calls are TRBV6-2 or TRBV6-3 and TRBJ2-1, with D maybe TRBD1 (6 bases). Per germline, CDR1 MNHEY and CDR2 SVGEGT. The CDR3 totals 11 residues. V lost 3 bases and J lost 15, with 12 bases in between. In DNA form, the CDR3 reads TGTGCCAGCAGTTATAGAGGGGGTATGTTCTTC. It yields the protein CASSYRGGMFF.

This clonotype was recorded many times. CDR3: CASNTGTAVYGYTF. The CDR3, as DNA: TGTGCCAGCAATACCGGGACAGCGGTCTATGGCTACACCTTC. The gene calls are TRBV28 and TRBJ1-2; 7 bases match TRBD1. This CDR3 is built from 14 residues. Germline V gene sequence: CDR1 MDHEN, CDR2 SYDVKM. V shed 7 bases, J shed 4 bases, and the junction held 9 bases outside the gene matches.

This clonotype was picked up many times. The rearrangement uses TRBV7-2 and TRBJ2-7; either TRBD1 or TRBD2 may supply D (5 bases each). The CDR3 loop spans 13 amino acids. Trimming removed 5 bases from V and 12 bases from J, with 20 bases in between. From germline, CDR1 is SGHTA and CDR2 FQGNSA. CDR3 sequence (DNA): TGTGCCAGCAGCCGAGAACGGGGCCTCCAGCCGTACTTC. Protein product: CASSRERGLQPYF.

This clonotype came up a few times. V and J are TRBV5-1 and TRBJ2-2; 7 nucleotides align to TRBD1. The CDR3 loop spans 15 amino acids. V lost 1 base to trimming and J lost 3 bases; unmatched junction nucleotides: 3. CDR1 and CDR2 (germline): SGHRS, YFSETQ. Here the CDR3 DNA reads TGCGCCAGCAGCTTGACAGGGGCGTACACCGGGGAGCTGTTTTTT. Its translation: CASSLTGAYTGELFF.